The 22 T cell receptor beta chains below come from one sample, sequenced in a study of blood T cell repertoires in COVID-19. Assay: immunoSEQ multiplex PCR; the TCRdb copy retains only in-frame clones and omits some. The sample carries about 45,000 clones, under 85% recorded once. The material sequenced was peripheral blood. All receptors derive from a woman older than 75 with acute or convalescent COVID-19.

This chain joins TRBV5-4 and TRBJ2-1, with TRBD2 identical over 7 bases. Looked up from germline, CDR1 is SGHNT and CDR2 is YYREEE (reference sequence). This CDR3 spans 14 amino acids. Trimming cost V 3 bases and J 1 base; bases outside gene matches: 1. The CDR3 loop reads CASSWGGSYNEQFF. Here the CDR3 DNA reads TGTGCCAGCAGCTGGGGGGGGTCCTACAATGAGCAGTTCTTC.

This clone was counted between two and nine times. The rearrangement joins TRBV28 to TRBJ1-3; a weak D match, TRBD1 (5 bases). V lost 2 bases and J 2 bases, leaving 7 bases between the germline ends. The CDR3 contains 14 residues. From germline, CDR1 is MDHEN and CDR2 SYDVKM. This CDR3 reads CASSLRRAGNTIYF. The CDR3 DNA is TGTGCCAGCAGTTTACGCAGGGCTGGAAACACCATATATTTT. Variable domain in full (rest from reference TRBV28 and TRBJ1-3): DVKVTQSSRYLVKRTGEKVFLECVQDMDHENMFWYRQDPGLGLRLIYFSYDVKMKEKGDIPEGYSVSREKKERFSLILESASTNQTSMYLCASSLRRAGNTIYFGEGSWLTVV.

The rearrangement joins TRBV28 to TRBJ1-5; weak D call: TRBD1 (5 bases). Germline V lookup: CDR1 MDHEN, CDR2 SYDVKM. Deletions cut 2 bases from V and 6 bases from J, with 20 bases between. CDR3 length: 17 residues. In nucleotides, the CDR3 is TGTGCCAGCAGTTTAGGTAGCGGGACGGACTTAATTCAGCCCCAGCATTTT. Its translation is CASSLGSGTDLIQPQHF. Complete variable domain (other parts from reference TRBV28 and TRBJ1-5): DVKVTQSSRYLVKRTGEKVFLECVQDMDHENMFWYRQDPGLGLRLIYFSYDVKMKEKGDIPEGYSVSREKKERFSLILESASTNQTSMYLCASSLGSGTDLIQPQHFGDGTRLSIL.

This chain uses TRBV30 with TRBJ1-1, with TRBD1 as a possible D gene (5 bases). The V gene's germline CDR1 is GTSNPN and CDR2 SVGIG (reference sequence). The CDR3 is made up of 13 amino acids. The germline V and J ends were trimmed by 0 bases and 7 bases, with 12 bases remaining between them. CDR3: CAWSVGAPGEAFF. In DNA, the CDR3 is TGTGCCTGGAGTGTTGGGGCGCCAGGTGAAGCTTTCTTT.

The V call is TRBV12-3 or TRBV12-4, the J call TRBJ1-1; D is unclear. V was cut by 0 bases and J by 1 base, with 3 bases left in between. The CDR3 loop spans 13 amino acids. CDR3 DNA sequence: TGTGCCAGCAGTTTAGCACAGAACACTGAAGCTTTCTTT. Translating it yields CASSLAQNTEAFF.

The rearrangement joins TRBV6-5 to TRBJ1-3; D not certain. This CDR3 is 15 amino acids long. Germline V gene sequence: CDR1 MNHEY, CDR2 SVGAGI. V shed 6 bases and J shed 0 bases, with 12 bases lying between them. The DNA for the CDR3 is TGTGCCAGCAGCTCCCCCGGGATCTCTGGAAACACCATATATTTT. This translates into CASSSPGISGNTIYF.

The chain recombines TRBV20-1 with TRBJ2-7, with 10 nucleotides matching TRBD2. The ends lost 3 bases at V and 3 bases at J; junction bases unmatched: 2. The CDR3 loop spans 13 amino acids. In germline, CDR1 is DFQATT, CDR2 SNEGSKA (reference sequence). CDR3: CSASSGRHYEQYF. CDR3 coding DNA: TGCAGTGCTAGTAGCGGGAGGCACTACGAGCAGTACTTC.

This chain connects TRBV28 to TRBJ2-7, with D perhaps matching TRBD2 (6 bases). Germline CDR1 is MDHEN and CDR2 is SYDVKM. The CDR3 consists of 15 residues. V was cut by 10 bases and J by 0 bases, with 19 bases left in between. The DNA of the CDR3 is TGTGCCATTTCGGGTGGGGGACTCACCTCCTACGAGCAGTACTTC. The encoded protein is CAISGGGLTSYEQYF.

The chain couples TRBV28 to TRBJ1-5; D not certain. The V end lost 7 bases, the J end lost 9 bases, and 19 bases lay between the germline ends. Looked up from germline, CDR1 is MDHEN and CDR2 is SYDVKM. This CDR3 is 14 amino acids long. The chain's CDR3 is CASKSGSPLRPQHF. The CDR3 region has the DNA TGTGCCAGCAAGAGCGGATCTCCCCTCCGGCCCCAGCATTTT.

The rearrangement links TRBV19 to TRBJ1-6; D gene uncertain. CDR3 size: 14 residues. Germline CDR1 LNHDA, CDR2 SQIVND (reference sequence). V lost 3 bases and J 6 bases, leaving 9 bases between the germline ends. The chain's CDR3 is CASSISTGNSPLHF. Here the CDR3 DNA reads TGTGCCAGTAGTATTTCGACGGGTAATTCACCCCTCCACTTT.

The chain recombines TRBV12-3 or TRBV12-4 with TRBJ2-1; no clear D gene. The length of the CDR3 is 12 residues. Trimming stripped 3 bases from V and 9 bases from J, with 9 bases between. CDR3 sequence reads: CASSFTPGEQFF. The DNA of the CDR3 is TGTGCCAGCAGTTTTACCCCCGGTGAGCAGTTCTTC.

V usage is TRBV4-2 and J usage is TRBJ2-7; TRBD2 aligns across 10 bases. The CDR3 spans 15 residues. Trimming removed 2 bases from V and 2 bases from J; junction bases left unmatched: 3. Germline V gene data show CDR1 as LGHNA and CDR2 as YNFKEQ. CDR3 amino acids: CASSQKSGRAYEQYF. The CDR3, as DNA: TGTGCCAGCAGCCAAAAAAGCGGGAGGGCCTACGAGCAGTACTTC.

The V and J genes are TRBV29-1 and TRBJ1-5, with D unresolved. Trimming took off 4 bases at V and 6 bases at J, with 13 bases between the two ends. The CDR3 contains 13 residues. Per the germline V gene, CDR1 is SQVTM and CDR2 is ANQGSEA. In nucleotides, the CDR3 is TGCAGCGTTGCTACCGGCTCGGGTCAGCCCCAGCATTTT. This sequence encodes CSVATGSGQPQHF. The variable domain in full, with the rest retrieved from reference TRBV29-1 and TRBJ1-5, is SAVISQKPSRDICQRGTSLTIQCQVDSQVTMMFWYRQQPGQSLTLIATANQGSEATYESGFVIDKFPISRPNLTFSTLTVSNMSPEDSSIYLCSVATGSGQPQHFGDGTRLSIL.

This clone was recorded only once. The rearrangement joins TRBV9 to TRBJ2-7; perhaps TRBD2 as D (7 bases). This CDR3 has 12 residues. V lost 5 bases and J lost 3, with 9 bases in between. Germline V gene sequence: CDR1 SGDLS, CDR2 YYNGEE. This chain's CDR3 is CASRRGGYEQYF. CDR3 bases: TGTGCCAGCAGGAGGGGGGGCTACGAGCAGTACTTC.

The rearrangement uses TRBV27 and TRBJ1-4; D gene unclear. The germline CDR1 and CDR2 sequences are MNHEY and SMNVEV (reference sequence). V gave up 6 bases and J gave up 8 bases, with 13 bases separating them. The CDR3 covers 13 residues. CDR3 in amino acids: CASRTLMEEKLFF. CDR3 nucleotide sequence: TGTGCCAGCAGAACTCTAATGGAGGAAAAACTGTTTTTT.

V and J are TRBV5-8 and TRBJ2-2; the D gene is possibly TRBD2 (5 bases). Germline V gene sequence: CDR1 SGHTS, CDR2 YDEGEE. The CDR3 runs 14 residues. Trimming pared 7 bases from V and 5 bases from J, leaving 15 bases between. In nucleotides, the CDR3 is TGTGCCAGCCGAGGGTTGTGGTGGACCGGGGAGCTGTTTTTT. This translates into CASRGLWWTGELFF.

The chain joins TRBV5-1 to TRBJ2-7, with 9 bases identical to TRBD1. From germline, CDR1 is SGHRS and CDR2 YFSETQ. The CDR3 has 15 residues. Trimming took 3 bases from V and 3 from J; bases not matched to a gene: 7. CDR3 amino acids: CASSWGTGRFYEQYF. CDR3 in DNA: TGCGCCAGCAGCTGGGGGACAGGGAGGTTCTACGAGCAGTACTTC.

The rearrangement joins TRBV19 to TRBJ2-1; 7 nucleotides align to TRBD2. The trim removed 5 bases at V and 4 bases at J, leaving 8 bases unmatched. Germline CDR1 is LNHDA and CDR2 is SQIVND (reference sequence). The CDR3 loop spans 15 amino acids. The CDR3 loop reads CASSAAGLLYNEQFF. In nucleotides, the CDR3 is TGTGCCAGTAGTGCAGCGGGGTTGCTATACAATGAGCAGTTCTTC.

This clone was seen more than once but under ten times. V usage is TRBV7-2 and J usage is TRBJ2-7; TRBD2 is a possible D gene (5 bases). Germline assignment: CDR1 SGHTA and CDR2 FQGNSA. V lost 5 bases, J lost 0 bases, and 14 bases lay in between. The CDR3 totals 15 residues. The CDR3 here is CASSPARVNSYEQYF. The CDR3, as DNA: TGTGCCAGCAGCCCCGCGCGGGTTAACTCCTACGAGCAGTACTTC.

The chain is built from TRBV6-5 and TRBJ1-4; D perhaps matches TRBD1 (5 bases). The V end was cut by 6 bases, the J end by 10 bases, with 21 bases between. Looked up from germline, CDR1 is MNHEY and CDR2 is SVGAGI. CDR3 length equals 15 residues. CDR3 sequence: CASRSNGMGEGKLFF. The CDR3 DNA sequence: TGTGCCAGCAGGTCCAATGGCATGGGGGAGGGAAAACTGTTTTTT.

CDR3: CASRSVAADTQYF. The DNA of the CDR3 is TGTGCCAGCAGGAGTGTGGCGGCAGATACGCAGTATTTT. This chain uses TRBV2 with TRBJ2-3; D not certain. Germline CDR1 reads SNHLY; CDR2 reads FYNNEI. The CDR3 consists of 13 residues. Trimming stripped 6 bases from V and 4 bases from J, with 11 bases between. Together with reference TRBV2 and TRBJ2-3, the CDR3 gives the full variable domain: EPEVTQTPSHQVTQMGQEVILRCVPISNHLYFYWYRQILGQKVEFLVSFYNNEISEKSEIFDDQFSVERPDGSNFTLKIRSTKLEDSAMYFCASRSVAADTQYFGPGTRLTVL.

V gene TRBV6-1 combines with J gene TRBJ2-1; D is unresolved. CDR1 and CDR2 from the germline V gene are MNHNS and SASEGT. V was trimmed by 1 base and J by 7 bases, leaving 5 bases between them. CDR3 length equals 12 residues. This CDR3 reads CASSEGGNEQFF. In nucleotides, the CDR3 is TGTGCCAGCAGTGAAGGCGGTAATGAGCAGTTCTTC.